A single sample gave rise to the 23 T cell receptor beta chains below, sequenced in a study of blood T cell repertoires in COVID-19. Assay used: immunoSEQ multiplex PCR; TCRdb lists only in-frame clones, some missing. In the table there are approximately 210,000 clones, around 78% of which are singletons. Sequencing was performed on peripheral blood. The source is a woman between 65 and 79 years old with active or convalescent COVID-19.

The V call is TRBV5-1, the J call TRBJ2-1; 9 nucleotides line up with TRBD1. This CDR3 has 14 amino acids. Germline CDR1 reads SGHRS; CDR2 reads YFSETQ. Trimming cost V 4 bases and J 6 bases; bases outside gene matches: 5. CDR3 loop: CASSQQGAPNEQFF. In DNA form, the CDR3 reads TGCGCCAGCAGCCAACAGGGGGCGCCCAATGAGCAGTTCTTC.

This CDR3 is CASSWYGPAGTGELFF. In DNA, the CDR3 is TGTGCCAGCAGCTGGTACGGGCCCGCGGGGACCGGGGAGCTGTTTTTT. V gene TRBV5-4 combines with J gene TRBJ2-2; D may be TRBD2 (6 bases). This CDR3 comprises 16 residues. The germline V and J ends were trimmed by 3 bases and 5 bases, with 17 bases remaining between them. Germline V gene data show CDR1 as SGHNT and CDR2 as YYREEE (reference sequence).

The chain combines TRBV12-3 or TRBV12-4 with TRBJ2-7; TRBD2 agrees at 7 bases. Trimming removed 8 bases from V and 9 bases from J; junction bases left unmatched: 10. This CDR3 spans 12 amino acids. The CDR3 nucleotides are TGTGCCAGCGGAGGTGCCGGGGGGACGCAGTACTTC. Its protein product is CASGGAGGTQYF.

This clone showed up just once. The rearrangement joins TRBV4-2 to TRBJ2-1, with a possible D match to TRBD2 (6 bases). Trimming removed 0 bases from V and 8 bases from J, with 11 bases in between. Germline assignment: CDR1 LGHNA and CDR2 YNFKEQ. This CDR3 contains 14 residues. The CDR3 protein is CASSQDRSSDEQFF. For the CDR3, the DNA is TGTGCCAGCAGCCAAGACAGGTCTAGCGATGAGCAGTTCTTC.

This clone was found a few times. The gene calls are TRBV12-3 or TRBV12-4 and TRBJ2-7; D not resolved. Trimming took 6 bases from V and 2 from J, leaving 8 bases between them. There are 12 residues in the CDR3. Here the CDR3 reads CASSQVPYEQYF. The CDR3 nucleotides read TGTGCCAGCAGCCAGGTTCCCTACGAGCAGTACTTC.

This clone is a singleton in its sample. V usage is TRBV19 and J usage is TRBJ1-1; D is ambiguous. V was clipped by 11 bases and J by 4 bases, with 17 bases between them. The CDR3 runs 13 residues. Per germline, CDR1 LNHDA and CDR2 SQIVND (reference sequence). CDR3 region: CAGSYGLSTEAFF. For the CDR3, the DNA is TGTGCCGGATCGTATGGGCTTAGCACTGAAGCTTTCTTT.

The chain has TRBV21-1 and TRBJ2-3; TRBD2 is the table's D call and was not checked against the DNA. TRBV21-1 is a documented pseudogene. The CDR3 consists of 18 residues. As DNA, the CDR3 is TGTGCCAGCAGCTGTCGATATGTGAGGGCCCCTAACACAGATACGCAGTATTTT. Translating gives CASSCRYVRAPNTDTQYF.

The chain employs TRBV3-1 (or the pseudogene TRBV3-2) and TRBJ2-7, with TRBD2 identical over 10 bases. The CDR3 consists of 14 residues. CDR1 is LGHDT, CDR2 YNNKEL, per germline (reference sequence). V lost 4 bases, J lost 7 bases, and 7 bases stayed unmatched. CDR3 residues: CASSPSGRAREQYF. CDR3 sequence (DNA): TGTGCCAGCAGCCCCAGCGGGAGGGCCAGAGAGCAGTACTTC.

In nucleotides, the CDR3 is TGCGCCAGCAGCCTGACTAGCGGGGACGTCCCACACAATGAGCAGTTCTTC. This codes for CASSLTSGDVPHNEQFF. V gene TRBV10-1 combines with J gene TRBJ2-1, with TRBD2 matching over 11 bases. This CDR3 has 17 residues. Per the germline V gene, CDR1 is WNHNN and CDR2 is SYGVQD (reference sequence). V was clipped by 6 bases and J by 5 bases; unmatched bases: 12.

The rearrangement uses TRBV7-9 and TRBJ2-7; no clear D. V shed 1 base and J shed 2 bases, with 18 bases lying between them. CDR1 is SEHNR, CDR2 FQNEAQ, per germline (reference sequence). CDR3 length equals 17 residues. DNA of the CDR3: TGTGCCAGCAGCTTAGAGCCCGTGTTGGGCCCGACCTACGAGCAGTACTTC. Translated, it gives CASSLEPVLGPTYEQYF. The full variable domain, rest sourced from reference TRBV7-9 and TRBJ2-7, is DTGVSQNPRHKITKRGQNVTFRCDPISEHNRLYWYRQTLGQGPEFLTYFQNEAQLEKSRLLSDRFSAERPKGSFSTLEIQRTEQGDSAMYLCASSLEPVLGPTYEQYFGPGTRLTVT.

The rearrangement joins TRBV7-8 to TRBJ2-7, with TRBD2 identical over 7 bases. The CDR3 runs to 14 residues. The germline V gene encodes CDR1 SGHVS and CDR2 FQNEAQ. V was clipped by 5 bases and J by 7 bases; unmatched bases: 11. The CDR3 bases are TGTGCCAGCAGCCTCTATAGCGGGCCCCAAGAGCAGTACTTC. Amino acids: CASSLYSGPQEQYF.

The rearrangement links TRBV4-2 to TRBJ2-5; D unresolved. Germline V gene lookup returns CDR1 LGHNA and CDR2 YNFKEQ. This CDR3 spans 15 amino acids. V dropped 4 bases and J dropped 2 bases, with 14 bases sitting between them. The CDR3 sequence is CASSPGSVSQETQYF. CDR3 nucleotides: TGTGCCAGCAGCCCAGGCTCGGTCTCACAAGAGACCCAGTACTTC.

This chain joins TRBV7-9 and TRBJ2-7; D is perhaps TRBD2 (7 bases). Trimming shortened V by 5 bases and J by 4 bases, and 21 bases separated the two germline ends. Germline V gives CDR1 SEHNR, CDR2 FQNEAQ (reference sequence). This CDR3 spans 16 amino acids. The CDR3 DNA reads TGTGCCAGCAGCCAACCCGGAACAGGGCGGGAGTACGAGCAGTACTTC. Protein product: CASSQPGTGREYEQYF.

The chain uses TRBV4-1 and TRBJ2-7; 11 nucleotides agree with TRBD1. The germline CDR1 and CDR2 sequences are MGHRA and YSYEKL. The CDR3 covers 16 residues. V shed 2 bases, J shed 7 bases, and the junction held 10 bases outside the gene matches. The CDR3 DNA sequence: TGCGCCAGCAGCCAAATGCCCGGGACAGGGGGTAGAGAGCAGTACTTC. Amino acid sequence: CASSQMPGTGGREQYF.

The V and J genes are TRBV6-1 and TRBJ2-1; TRBD2 aligns across 13 bases. The CDR3 runs 16 residues. V lost 4 bases and J lost 5; bases outside the gene matches: 5. In germline, CDR1 is MNHNS, CDR2 SASEGT. DNA for the CDR3: TGTGCCAGCAGTGGTAGGACTAGCGGGAGTAACAATGAGCAGTTCTTC. Its translation: CASSGRTSGSNNEQFF.

The chain couples TRBV10-3 to TRBJ2-3; 10 nucleotides match TRBD2. The V gene end was trimmed by 7 bases and the J gene end by 4 bases; junction bases not matched to a gene: 11. The CDR3 is 16 amino acids. Per the germline V gene, CDR1 is ENHRY and CDR2 is SYGVKD. The CDR3 region is CAINLALAGGPDTQYF. The CDR3 DNA sequence: TGTGCCATCAACTTGGCTTTAGCGGGGGGCCCAGATACGCAGTATTTT.

The J gene is TRBJ2-7, the V gene TRBV29-1, with D possibly TRBD1 on 6 matching bases. The CDR3 runs to 13 residues. V lost 8 bases and J 2 bases, leaving 16 bases between the germline ends. Germline lookup yields CDR1 SQVTM and CDR2 ANQGSEA. CDR3: CSFFPTGPYEQYF. The CDR3 bases are TGCAGCTTTTTCCCTACAGGGCCCTACGAGCAGTACTTC.

V is TRBV5-1 and J is TRBJ1-4; TRBD1 might be the D (6 bases). V was clipped by 0 bases and J by 8 bases, with 11 bases between them. This CDR3 spans 14 amino acids. Per germline, CDR1 SGHRS and CDR2 YFSETQ. CDR3 in amino acids: CASSLGQAKEKLFF. As DNA, the CDR3 is TGCGCCAGCAGCTTGGGACAGGCCAAGGAAAAACTGTTTTTT.

This clone appeared a few times. This chain links TRBV6-5 with TRBJ1-1; no clear D. Trimming shortened V by 7 bases and J by 7 bases, and 10 bases separated the two germline ends. Germline loops: CDR1 MNHEY, CDR2 SVGAGI. This CDR3 region has 11 residues. CDR3 sequence: CASTRVNEAFF. DNA of the CDR3: TGTGCCAGCACTCGTGTAAATGAAGCTTTCTTT.

This clone was seen only once. V and J are TRBV6-5 and TRBJ1-1; D gene ambiguous. V was cut by 6 bases and J by 6 bases, with 11 bases left in between. CDR1 is MNHEY, CDR2 SVGAGI, per germline. The CDR3 extends over 12 amino acids. CDR3 region: CASSLGVSEAFF. CDR3 in DNA: TGTGCCAGCAGCCTTGGAGTCTCTGAAGCTTTCTTT.

This clone appeared a single time. The V gene is TRBV3-1 (or the pseudogene TRBV3-2), the J gene TRBJ2-4; 7 bases are a match to TRBD1. V shed 4 bases and J 8 bases; nucleotides not matched to a gene: 2. The germline V gene has CDR1 LGHDT and CDR2 YNNKEL (reference sequence). There are 12 residues in the CDR3. The DNA of the CDR3 is TGTGCCAGCAGCCTCACAGGGGACATTCAGTACTTC. This gives the protein CASSLTGDIQYF.

The CDR3 region has the DNA TGTGCCAGCAGTTGGACTAGCGGGGGGGCCACCGGGGAGCTGTTTTTT. The encoded protein is CASSWTSGGATGELFF. The J gene is TRBJ2-2, the V gene TRBV6-2 or TRBV6-3; 15 nucleotides agree with TRBD2. This CDR3 is 16 amino acids long. Germline V CDR1 and CDR2: MNHEY, SVGEGT. With V trimmed by 4 bases and J by 4 bases, 1 base remained unmatched.

V and J are TRBV6-1 and TRBJ2-7, with TRBD1 matching over 10 bases. Looked up from germline, CDR1 is MNHNS and CDR2 is SASEGT. The CDR3 covers 15 residues. The V and J ends lost 0 bases and 5 bases, in that order; junction bases with no gene match: 4. CDR3 in amino acids: CASSEAGTGADEQYF. Here the CDR3 DNA reads TGTGCCAGCAGTGAAGCAGGGACAGGGGCTGACGAGCAGTACTTC.